Below are 8 T cell receptor beta chains sequenced from a single sample in a study of blood T cells in healthy people across ages. The second PCR ran roughly 6 to 11 cycles with a sample-barcoded 5' primer and J-beta primers. TCRdb called the 5' RACE reads again in MiXCR, with one record for every CDR3 protein. The repertoire includes some 760,000 distinct CDR3 sequences, roughly 25% of them detected once, and more than 8.5% sits in the top ten. The data also belong to a second study, concerning T cells of mothers and their children.

Specimen: blood. These receptor sequences come from a boy between 10 and 17 years old in good health.

This clonotype was seen a few times. The genes are TRBV5-1 and TRBJ2-4; 7 bases are a match to TRBD2. Losses at the gene ends were 2 bases for V and 1 base for J; bases not matched to a gene: 6. The germline gives CDR1 SGHRS, CDR2 YFSETQ. This CDR3 has 16 amino acids. The CDR3 DNA reads as TGCGCCAGCAGCTTTGGGGGAGGGTCGGCCAAAAACATTCAGTACTTC. Amino acid sequence: CASSFGGGSAKNIQYF.

This clonotype was seen a handful of times. The chain recombines TRBV12-3 or TRBV12-4 with TRBJ2-5; D uncertain. The DNA end lines up better with TRBJ2-7; the J call may be wrong. The length of the CDR3 is 13 residues. The CDR3 sequence: CASSFPDGYEQYF. CDR3 coding DNA: TGTGCCAGCAGTTTCCCGGACGGCTACGAGCAGTACTTC.

This clonotype has ten or more counts. One end of the junction fails to match germline, which may point to a read error. The J gene is TRBJ2-6, the V gene TRBV28, with D possibly matching TRBD1 (6 bases). CDR3 length: 15 amino acids. Germline V gene sequence: CDR1 MDHEN, CDR2 SYDVKM. The DNA of the CDR3 is TGTGCCAGCAGCTTATCAGGGGCGGGGGCCAACGTCCTGACTTTC. Protein product: CASSLSGAGANVLTF. The whole variable domain, filled in from reference TRBV28 and TRBJ2-6, reads DVKVTQSSRYLVKRTGEKVFLECVQDMDHENMFWYRQDPGLGLRLIYFSYDVKMKEKGDIPEGYSVSREKKERFSLILESASTNQTSMYLCASSLSGAGANVLTFGAGSRLTVL.

The rearrangement joins TRBV13 to TRBJ1-1; TRBD1 matches at 7 bases. J lost 4 bases, V lost 4 bases, and 6 bases had no gene match. CDR1 and CDR2 from the germline V gene are PRHDT and FYEKMQ (reference sequence). The CDR3 is 14 amino acids. The CDR3 nucleotides are TGTGCCAGCAGCTACCCGCAGGGGGGCACTGAAGCTTTCTTT. Residues: CASSYPQGGTEAFF.

This clonotype turned up a few times. V and J are TRBV6-5 and TRBJ1-5, with unresolved D. The germline V gene encodes CDR1 MNHEY and CDR2 SVGAGI. Trimming shortened V by 4 bases and J by 0 bases, and 7 bases separated the two germline ends. The CDR3 covers 14 residues. As DNA, the CDR3 is TGTGCCAGCAGTTCACACCTTAGCAATCAGCCCCAGCATTTT. As protein: CASSSHLSNQPQHF.

The genes are TRBV12-3 or TRBV12-4 and TRBJ2-3; 7 bases agree with TRBD2. The J segment lost 0 bases and the V segment lost 6 bases, leaving 12 bases of the junction unmatched. The CDR3 sequence is 17 residues long. The CDR3 spells CASRQRWGGTSTDTQYF. The CDR3 nucleotides are TGTGCCAGCAGGCAACGCTGGGGGGGGACTAGCACAGATACGCAGTATTTT.

The rearrangement uses TRBV7-9 and TRBJ2-3, with a tentative D call TRBD2 (6 bases). There are 15 residues in the CDR3. Trimming removed 3 bases from V and 1 base from J, with 11 bases in between. Germline V gene lookup returns CDR1 SEHNR and CDR2 FQNEAQ (reference sequence). CDR3 nucleotide sequence: TGTGCCAGCAGCTTCAGACTAGACGGCACAGATACGCAGTATTTT. It codes for CASSFRLDGTDTQYF. The complete variable domain, with remaining parts taken from reference TRBV7-9 and TRBJ2-3, reads DTGVSQNPRHKITKRGQNVTFRCDPISEHNRLYWYRQTLGQGPEFLTYFQNEAQLEKSRLLSDRFSAERPKGSFSTLEIQRTEQGDSAMYLCASSFRLDGTDTQYFGPGTRLTVL.

In this sample, this clonotype turned up a few times. This sequence joins TRBV7-6 and TRBJ2-5, with D unclear. The ends were cut back, 2 bases at V and 1 base at J, with 14 bases in the middle. The CDR3 is made up of 16 amino acids. Germline CDR1 and CDR2: SGHVS and FNYEAQ. CDR3 amino acids: CASSLIPRQFQETQYF. The CDR3 DNA sequence: TGTGCCAGCAGCTTAATTCCACGGCAATTCCAAGAGACCCAGTACTTC.